These T cell receptor beta chains were read from a single sample in a study of blood T cell repertoires in COVID-19. The repertoire was sequenced with immunoSEQ multiplex PCR; TCRdb's copy has only in-frame clones and lacks some. The sample has about 250,000 clones, over 75% seen once; the top ten hold around 3.2%. Sequencing was done on a sample of PBMCs or T cells enriched from blood (not recorded which). Receptors originate from a woman aged 40 to 50 who had been exposed to COVID-19. CDR3s include the opening cysteine and the closing phenylalanine or tryptophan. Fields, in order: J gene, D gene, V gene, CDR3 DNA, CDR3 protein. A D gene is named only where the DNA matches it firmly.

TRBJ2-3,TRBD2,TRBV28,TGTGCCAGCAGTTTATCGAGCGGGGGACTCCCAGATACGCAGTATTTT,CASSLSSGGLPDTQYF
TRBJ2-2,.,TRBV6-1,TGTGCCAGCAGTGAAAGGGGTGGTACCGGGGAGCTGTTTTTT,CASSERGGTGELFF
TRBJ2-7,TRBD1,TRBV15,TGTGCCACCAGCACCCACGGGACAGGGGGTATCTACGAGCAGTACTTC,CATSTHGTGGIYEQYF
TRBJ2-1,.,TRBV27,TGTGCCAGCAGTCAAAACTCCTACAATGAGCAGTTCTTC,CASSQNSYNEQFF
TRBJ2-2,TRBD1,TRBV28,TGTGCCAGCAGTGAGGGACAGGGGGTCGGGGAGCTGTTTTTT,CASSEGQGVGELFF
TRBJ2-5,.,TRBV9,TGTGCCAGCAGCTTTTCGCAGGGGGGCCGAGAGACCCAGTACTTC,CASSFSQGGRETQYF
TRBJ1-2,.,TRBV4-3,TGCGCCAGCAGCCAAGGGGGCGCGGCCCGCTATGGCTACACCTTC,CASSQGGAARYGYTF
TRBJ2-5,TRBD2,TRBV9,TGTGCCAGCAGCGTAGTTCTAGCGGGAGTGGAGACCCAGTACTTC,CASSVVLAGVETQYF
TRBJ2-1,.,TRBV4-3,TGCGCCAGCAGCCAGGGGACTCGTTACAATGAGCAGTTCTTC,CASSQGTRYNEQFF
TRBJ1-1,.,TRBV23-1,TGCGCCAGCAGTCAATCGAGGCTGAACACTGAAGCTTTCTTT,CASSQSRLNTEAFF